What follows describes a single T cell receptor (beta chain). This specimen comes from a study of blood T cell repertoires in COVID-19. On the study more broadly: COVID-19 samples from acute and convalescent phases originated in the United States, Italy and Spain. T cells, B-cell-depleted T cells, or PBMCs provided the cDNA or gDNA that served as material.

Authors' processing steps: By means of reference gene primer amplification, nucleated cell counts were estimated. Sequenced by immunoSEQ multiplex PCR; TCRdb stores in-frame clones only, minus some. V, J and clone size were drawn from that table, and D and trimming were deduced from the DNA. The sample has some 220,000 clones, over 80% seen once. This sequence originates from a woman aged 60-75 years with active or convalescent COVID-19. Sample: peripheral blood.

CDR3 region: CASSRGRTGRNTGELFF. Here the CDR3 DNA reads TGCGCCAGCAGCCGAGGCCGGACAGGGAGGAACACCGGGGAGCTGTTTTTT. This chain links TRBV5-1 with TRBJ2-2, with TRBD1 matching 8 bases. Germline V lookup: CDR1 SGHRS, CDR2 YFSETQ. This CDR3 contains 17 residues. V gave up 4 bases and J gave up 1 base; unmatched junction bases: 9.